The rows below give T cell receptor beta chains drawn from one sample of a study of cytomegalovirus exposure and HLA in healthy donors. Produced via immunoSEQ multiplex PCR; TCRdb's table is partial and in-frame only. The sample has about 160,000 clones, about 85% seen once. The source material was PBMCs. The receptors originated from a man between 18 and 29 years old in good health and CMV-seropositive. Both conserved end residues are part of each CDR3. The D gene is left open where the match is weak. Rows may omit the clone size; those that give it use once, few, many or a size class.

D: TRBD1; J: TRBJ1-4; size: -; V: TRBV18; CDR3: CASSPLGTDSNEKLFF; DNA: TGTGCCAGCTCACCACTAGGGACAGATTCAAATGAAAAACTGTTTTTT
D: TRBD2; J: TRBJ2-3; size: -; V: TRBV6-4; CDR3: CASSPTSAGSTDTQYF; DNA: TGTGCCAGCAGCCCCACTAGCGCGGGGAGCACAGATACGCAGTATTTT
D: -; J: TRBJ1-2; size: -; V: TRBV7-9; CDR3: CASSLPDSVYGYTF; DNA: TGTGCCAGCAGCTTACCGGACAGTGTCTATGGCTACACCTTC
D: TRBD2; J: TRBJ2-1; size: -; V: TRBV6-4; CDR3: CASSEVAGVWNEQFF; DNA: TGTGCCAGCAGTGAAGTGGCGGGGGTGTGGAATGAGCAGTTCTTC
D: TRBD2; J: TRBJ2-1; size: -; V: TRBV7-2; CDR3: CASSLRGGGVSYNEQFF; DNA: TGTGCCAGCAGCTTACGCGGCGGGGGTGTCTCCTACAATGAGCAGTTCTTC
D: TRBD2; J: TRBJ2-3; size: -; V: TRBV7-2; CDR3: CASSLKRGALPDTQYF; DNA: TGTGCCAGCAGCCTGAAGCGGGGGGCCCTCCCAGATACGCAGTATTTT
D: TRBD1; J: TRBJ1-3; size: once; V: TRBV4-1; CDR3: CASSQVTGGPNTIYF; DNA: TGCGCCAGCAGCCAAGTTACAGGGGGCCCTAACACCATATATTTT
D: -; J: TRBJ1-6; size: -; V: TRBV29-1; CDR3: CSVATSYNSPLHF; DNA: TGCAGCGTTGCGACATCATATAATTCACCCCTCCACTTT
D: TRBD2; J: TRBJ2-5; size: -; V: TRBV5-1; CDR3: CASSLAGGGVAETQYF; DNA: TGCGCCAGCAGCTTGGCGGGCGGGGGAGTAGCTGAGACCCAGTACTTC
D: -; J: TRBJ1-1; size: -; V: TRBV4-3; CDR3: CASSQGGGGAFF; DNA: TGCGCCAGCAGCCAAGGGGGGGGAGGAGCTTTCTTT
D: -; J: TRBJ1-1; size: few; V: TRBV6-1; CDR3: CASRDTENTEAFF; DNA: TGTGCCAGCAGGGATACAGAGAATACTGAAGCTTTCTTT
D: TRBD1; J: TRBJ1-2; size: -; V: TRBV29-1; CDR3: CSVGTGGSYGYTF; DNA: TGCAGCGTTGGGACAGGGGGTAGCTATGGCTACACCTTC
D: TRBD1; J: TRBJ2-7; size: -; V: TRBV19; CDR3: CASSDGQGEQYF; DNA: TGTGCCAGTAGCGATGGACAGGGCGAGCAGTACTTC
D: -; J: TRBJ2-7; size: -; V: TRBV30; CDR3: CAWSVDSYEQYF; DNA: TGTGCCTGGAGTGTTGACAGCTACGAGCAGTACTTC
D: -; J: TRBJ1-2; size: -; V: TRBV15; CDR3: CATSADVNYGYTF; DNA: TGTGCCACCTCAGCGGATGTTAACTATGGCTACACCTTC
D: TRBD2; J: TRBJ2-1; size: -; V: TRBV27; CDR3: CASTYSGGHVNEQFF; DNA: TGTGCCAGCACCTATAGCGGGGGGCACGTCAATGAGCAGTTCTTC
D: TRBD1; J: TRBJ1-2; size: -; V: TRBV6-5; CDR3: CASSYVRTGGGYGYTF; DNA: TGTGCCAGCAGTTACGTGAGGACAGGGGGCGGCTATGGCTACACCTTC
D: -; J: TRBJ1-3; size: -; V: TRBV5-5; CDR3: CASSTGRGLGNTIYF; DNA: TGTGCCAGCAGCACTGGCAGGGGCTTAGGAAACACCATATATTTT
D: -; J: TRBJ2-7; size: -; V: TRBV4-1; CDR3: CASSQQVSYEQYF; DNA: TGCGCCAGCAGCCAACAGGTCTCCTACGAGCAGTACTTC
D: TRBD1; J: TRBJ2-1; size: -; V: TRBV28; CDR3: CASSRGGQGSYNEQFF; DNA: TGTGCCAGCAGTCGAGGGGGACAGGGGTCCTACAATGAGCAGTTCTTC
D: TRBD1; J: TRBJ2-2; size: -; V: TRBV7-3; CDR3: CASRDRGNTGELFF; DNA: TGTGCCAGCCGTGACAGGGGAAACACCGGGGAGCTGTTTTTT
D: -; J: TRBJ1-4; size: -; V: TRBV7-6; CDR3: CASSPRGVDEKLFF; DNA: TGTGCCAGCAGCCCTCGGGGGGTAGATGAAAAACTGTTTTTT
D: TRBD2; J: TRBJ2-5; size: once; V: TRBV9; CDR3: CASSSRTSGAEETQYF; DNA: TGTGCCAGCAGCTCGCGGACTAGCGGGGCGGAAGAGACCCAGTACTTC
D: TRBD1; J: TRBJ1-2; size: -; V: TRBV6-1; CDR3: CASSDSVQGARGYTF; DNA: TGTGCCAGCAGTGACAGCGTTCAGGGGGCGCGTGGCTACACCTTC
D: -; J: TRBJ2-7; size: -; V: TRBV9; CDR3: CASSAGTHPEQYF; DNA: TGTGCCAGCAGCGCTGGGACACATCCCGAGCAGTACTTC
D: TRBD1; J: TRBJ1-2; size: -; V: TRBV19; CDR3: CASTSTASQGYGYTF; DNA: TGTGCCAGTACCAGTACAGCGTCACAGGGGTATGGCTACACCTTC
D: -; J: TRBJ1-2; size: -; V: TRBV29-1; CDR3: CSVEEVRGYGYTF; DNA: TGCAGCGTTGAAGAGGTCAGGGGCTATGGCTACACCTTC
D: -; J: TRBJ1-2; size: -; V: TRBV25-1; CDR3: CASKQGGNYGYTF; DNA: TGTGCCAGCAAGCAGGGCGGAAACTATGGCTACACCTTC
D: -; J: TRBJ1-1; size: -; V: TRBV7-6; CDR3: CASSERDLNTEAFF; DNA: TGTGCCAGCAGCGAGAGAGACTTGAACACTGAAGCTTTCTTT
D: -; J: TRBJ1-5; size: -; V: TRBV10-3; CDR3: CAISETGIGPQHF; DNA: TGTGCCATCAGTGAGACAGGGATCGGGCCCCAGCATTTT
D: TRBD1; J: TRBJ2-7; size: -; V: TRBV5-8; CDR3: CASSLRDRAYEQYF; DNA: TGTGCCAGCAGCTTGAGGGACAGGGCATACGAGCAGTACTTC
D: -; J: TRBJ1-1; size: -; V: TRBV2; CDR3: CASSPREVTEAFF; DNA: TGTGCCAGCAGTCCGCGGGAGGTTACTGAAGCTTTCTTT
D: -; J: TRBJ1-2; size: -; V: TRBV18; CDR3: CASSPPQGNGYTF; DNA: TGTGCCAGCTCACCACCGCAGGGGAATGGCTACACCTTC
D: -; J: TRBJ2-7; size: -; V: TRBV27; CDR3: CASSLGWGHQTLAYF; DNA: TGTGCCAGCAGTTTAGGGTGGGGACACCAAACCCTGGCGTACTTC
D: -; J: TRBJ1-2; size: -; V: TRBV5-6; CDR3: CASRFDLGYGYTF; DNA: TGTGCCAGCAGATTTGACTTGGGCTATGGCTACACCTTC
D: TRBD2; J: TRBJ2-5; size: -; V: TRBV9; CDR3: CASSAGTSGGVETQYF; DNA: TGTGCCAGCAGCGCGGGGACTAGCGGGGGGGTAGAGACCCAGTACTTC
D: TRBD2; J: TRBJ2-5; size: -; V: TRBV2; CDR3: CASSLTSGVSLETQYF; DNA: TGTGCCAGCAGCCTAACTAGCGGGGTTTCTTTGGAGACCCAGTACTTC
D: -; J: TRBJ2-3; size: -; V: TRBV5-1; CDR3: CASSLVLDSLTDTQYF; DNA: TGCGCCAGCAGCTTGGTATTGGACAGTCTCACAGATACGCAGTATTTT
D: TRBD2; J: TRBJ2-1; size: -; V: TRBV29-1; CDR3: CSVVGTGGASNEQFF; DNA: TGCAGCGTTGTAGGGACGGGGGGGGCGAGCAATGAGCAGTTCTTC
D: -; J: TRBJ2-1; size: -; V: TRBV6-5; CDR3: CASSYSASKNEQFF; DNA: TGTGCCAGCAGTTATTCGGCTAGCAAGAATGAGCAGTTCTTC
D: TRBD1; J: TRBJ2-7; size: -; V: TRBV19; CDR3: CATRGTGGDNSYEQYF; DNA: TGTGCCACCAGAGGGACAGGAGGGGACAACTCCTACGAGCAGTACTTC
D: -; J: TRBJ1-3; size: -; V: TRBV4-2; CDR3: CASSPLGGALSGNTIYF; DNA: TGTGCCAGCAGCCCTCTTGGGGGGGCTCTCTCTGGAAACACCATATATTTT
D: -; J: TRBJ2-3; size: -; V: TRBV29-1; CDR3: CSVPRSGGGTDTQYF; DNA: TGCAGCGTACCCAGGTCGGGGGGCGGCACAGATACGCAGTATTTT
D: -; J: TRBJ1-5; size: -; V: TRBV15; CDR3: CATSRDLSYRPQVSNQPQHF; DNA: TGTGCCACCAGCAGAGATCTTTCGTACAGGCCTCAGGTTAGCAATCAGCCCCAGCATTTT
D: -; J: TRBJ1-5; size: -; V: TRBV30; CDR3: CAYRRTQGPQHF; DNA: TGTGCCTACCGAAGGACCCAGGGGCCCCAGCATTTT
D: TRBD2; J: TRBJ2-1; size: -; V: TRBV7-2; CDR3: CASSRSSGGINEQFF; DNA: TGTGCCAGCAGCCGCTCTAGCGGGGGGATCAATGAGCAGTTCTTC
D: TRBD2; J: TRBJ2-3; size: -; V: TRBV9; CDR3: CASSPGGGTTDTQYF; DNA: TGTGCCAGCAGCCCGGGGGGGGGAACCACAGATACGCAGTATTTT
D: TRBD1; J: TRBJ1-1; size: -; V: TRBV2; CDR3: CASGLTGRVVNTEAFF; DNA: TGTGCCAGTGGTCTGACAGGGCGGGTGGTGAACACTGAAGCTTTCTTT
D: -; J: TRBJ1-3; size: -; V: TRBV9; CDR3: CASSASGLTGNTIYF; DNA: TGTGCCAGCAGCGCTTCAGGGTTAACTGGAAACACCATATATTTT
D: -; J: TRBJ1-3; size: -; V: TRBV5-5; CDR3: CASSLAGSGNTIYF; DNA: TGTGCCAGCAGCTTGGCGGGATCTGGAAACACCATATATTTT
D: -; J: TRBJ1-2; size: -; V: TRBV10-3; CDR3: CAISVAELYGYTF; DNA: TGTGCCATCAGTGTCGCCGAGCTATATGGCTACACCTTC
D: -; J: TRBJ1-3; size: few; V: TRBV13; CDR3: CASSTREGFSSGNTIYF; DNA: TGTGCCAGCAGCACCCGCGAGGGTTTCTCATCTGGAAACACCATATATTTT
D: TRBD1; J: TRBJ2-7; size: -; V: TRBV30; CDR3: CAWNVQGAALEQYF; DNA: TGTGCCTGGAACGTACAGGGGGCAGCGCTCGAGCAGTACTTC
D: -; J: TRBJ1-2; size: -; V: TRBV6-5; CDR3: CASSYLSGAKNYGYTF; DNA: TGTGCCAGCAGTTACTTGTCAGGGGCGAAAAACTATGGCTACACCTTC
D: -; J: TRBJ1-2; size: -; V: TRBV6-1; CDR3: CASSPGAYGYTF; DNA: TGTGCCAGCAGCCCAGGGGCCTATGGCTACACCTTC
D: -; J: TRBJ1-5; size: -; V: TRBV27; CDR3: CASSLNGFNQPQHF; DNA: TGTGCCAGCAGTTTAAACGGTTTTAATCAGCCCCAGCATTTT
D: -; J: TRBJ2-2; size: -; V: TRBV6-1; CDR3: CASSEVRALGTGELFF; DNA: TGTGCCAGCAGTGAAGTCCGAGCGTTGGGCACCGGGGAGCTGTTTTTT